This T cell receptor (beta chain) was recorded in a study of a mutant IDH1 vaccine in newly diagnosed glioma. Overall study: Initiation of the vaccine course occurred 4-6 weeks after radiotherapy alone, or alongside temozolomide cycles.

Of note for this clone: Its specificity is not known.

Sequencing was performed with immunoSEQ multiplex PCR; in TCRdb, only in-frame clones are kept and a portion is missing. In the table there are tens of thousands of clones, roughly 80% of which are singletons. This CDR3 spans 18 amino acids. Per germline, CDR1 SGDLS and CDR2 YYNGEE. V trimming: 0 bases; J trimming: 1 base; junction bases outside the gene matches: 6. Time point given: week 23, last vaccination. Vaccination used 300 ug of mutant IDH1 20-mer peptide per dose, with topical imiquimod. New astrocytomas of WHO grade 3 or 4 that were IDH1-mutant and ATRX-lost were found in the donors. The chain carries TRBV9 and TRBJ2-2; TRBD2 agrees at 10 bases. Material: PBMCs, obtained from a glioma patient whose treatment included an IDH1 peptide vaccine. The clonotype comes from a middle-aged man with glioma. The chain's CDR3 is CASSVGGSGGMNTGELFF. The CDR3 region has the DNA TGTGCCAGCAGCGTAGGGGGTAGCGGGGGGATGAACACCGGGGAGCTGTTTTTT.